One sample yielded the 6 T cell receptor beta chains listed below, sequenced in a study of somatic mutations in cytotoxic T cells in rheumatoid arthritis. The repertoire was sequenced with immunoSEQ multiplex PCR; TCRdb's copy has only in-frame clones and lacks some. This sample has under 20,000 clones; about 85% occur once, and the top ten carry approximately 6.3%. The sample was CD8+ T cells sorted from blood. These receptors all come from a woman aged 40 to 49 with rheumatoid arthritis.

V and J are TRBV28 and TRBJ2-2; D may be TRBD2 (5 bases). In germline, CDR1 is MDHEN, CDR2 SYDVKM. This CDR3 contains 16 residues. V was clipped by 5 bases and J by 7 bases, with 20 bases between them. Written as DNA, the CDR3 is TGTGCCAGCAGTCTGCAACTCTCCCTGGGAGTCGGGGAGCTGTTTTTT. It is translated as CASSLQLSLGVGELFF.

The chain is built from TRBV27 and TRBJ2-5, with D maybe TRBD2 (6 bases). The CDR3 covers 13 residues. In germline, CDR1 is MNHEY, CDR2 SMNVEV (reference sequence). Trimming took off 5 bases at V and 6 bases at J, with 13 bases between the two ends. The CDR3 region has the DNA TGTGCCAGCAGTCCCGACGGCGGGAAGACCCAGTACTTC. Protein product: CASSPDGGKTQYF.

The CDR3 bases are TGTGCCAGCAGCCCTGGGCGGGGGTCCCACTACAATGAGCAGTTCTTC. It yields the protein CASSPGRGSHYNEQFF. The chain uses TRBV9 and TRBJ2-1, with 7 bases matching TRBD2. Germline CDR1 is SGDLS and CDR2 is YYNGEE. This CDR3 has 16 residues. V lost 4 bases and J lost 3; bases outside the gene matches: 10.

This clone is a singleton in its sample. The chain recombines TRBV6-4 with TRBJ2-3; 7 bases match TRBD2. CDR1 and CDR2 from the germline V gene are MRHNA and SNTAGT. V dropped 11 bases and J dropped 4; count of bases not matched to a gene: 9. This CDR3 has 13 residues. This chain's CDR3 is CASHGEGPDTQYF. The DNA of the CDR3 is TGTGCCTCACATGGGGAGGGCCCAGATACGCAGTATTTT.

This clone appeared a single time. The rearrangement uses TRBV27 and TRBJ2-7; D may be TRBD2 (6 bases). Germline V gene lookup returns CDR1 MNHEY and CDR2 SMNVEV (reference sequence). The CDR3 spans 15 residues. Trimming stripped 5 bases from V and 0 bases from J, with 14 bases between. DNA of the CDR3: TGTGCCAGCAGTCGTGGGGCGGGAAGCTCCTACGAGCAGTACTTC. Translation: CASSRGAGSSYEQYF.

The rearrangement links TRBV5-1 to TRBJ1-2, with 8 bases fitting TRBD1. Germline CDR1 and CDR2: SGHRS and YFSETQ. The CDR3 sequence is 16 residues long. V was clipped by 0 bases and J by 2 bases; unmatched bases: 6. CDR3 sequence (DNA): TGCGCCAGCAGCTTGGGATCAGGGGGCGTAAACTATGGCTACACCTTC. This translates into CASSLGSGGVNYGYTF.